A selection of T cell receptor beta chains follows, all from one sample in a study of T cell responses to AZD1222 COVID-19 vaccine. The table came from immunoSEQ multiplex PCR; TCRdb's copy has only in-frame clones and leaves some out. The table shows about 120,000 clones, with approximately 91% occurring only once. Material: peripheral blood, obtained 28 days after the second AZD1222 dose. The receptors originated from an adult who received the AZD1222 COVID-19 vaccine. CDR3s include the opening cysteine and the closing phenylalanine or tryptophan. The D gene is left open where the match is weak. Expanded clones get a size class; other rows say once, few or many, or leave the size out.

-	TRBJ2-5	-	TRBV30	TGTGCCTGGAGTGGGGGCGGACAGCAAGAGACCCAGTACTTC	CAWSGGGQQETQYF
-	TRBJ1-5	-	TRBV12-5	TGTGCTAGTGGTTCAGGGGAAGGGGATCAGCCCCAGCATTTT	CASGSGEGDQPQHF
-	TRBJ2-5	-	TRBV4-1	TGCGCCAGCAGCACGATTTCCCCGGGGGAAGAGACCCAGTACTTC	CASSTISPGEETQYF
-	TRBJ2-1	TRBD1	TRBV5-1	TGCGCCAGCAGCTTGGAGGGGACAGGGGTGGGTGAGCAGTTCTTC	CASSLEGTGVGEQFF
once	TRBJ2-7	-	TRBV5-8	TGTGCCAGCAGCCCGCCCTTCGGGAGTCAGCGCAACGAGCAGTACTTC	CASSPPFGSQRNEQYF
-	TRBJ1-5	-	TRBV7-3	TGTGCCAGCAGCAAGACCGGGGGGCAGCCCCAGCATTTT	CASSKTGGQPQHF
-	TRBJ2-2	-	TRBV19	TGTGCCAGTAGTAAGGGAGGAGGAGGGGCCGGGGAGCTGTTTTTT	CASSKGGGGAGELFF
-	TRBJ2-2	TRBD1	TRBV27	TGTGCCAGATACCCGGGACAGGGGGCTGTCAACACCGGGGAGCTGTTTTTT	CARYPGQGAVNTGELFF
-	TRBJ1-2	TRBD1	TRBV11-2	TGTGCCAGCAGCACGTTCAGGGGGCCCATTAACTATGGCTACACCTTC	CASSTFRGPINYGYTF
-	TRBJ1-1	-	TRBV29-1	TGCAGCGTTGTCCACGGGAACACTGAAGCTTTCTTT	CSVVHGNTEAFF
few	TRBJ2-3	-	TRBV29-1	TGCAGCGTTGATTCGCCTGCAGATACGCAGTATTTT	CSVDSPADTQYF
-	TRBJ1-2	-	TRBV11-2	TGTGCCAGCAGCTTAGAATCCAGGGGCGGCTACACCTTC	CASSLESRGGYTF
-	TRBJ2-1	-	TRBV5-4	TGTGCCAGCAGCAGCCAGCCCGGCGATGAGCAGTTCTTC	CASSSQPGDEQFF
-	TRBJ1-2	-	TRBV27	TGTGCCAGCAGTTCCTCAGGGGCCGGGGGCTACACCTTC	CASSSSGAGGYTF
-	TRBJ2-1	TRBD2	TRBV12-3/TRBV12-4	TGTGCCAGCAGTTTAGGCCCGGGACTACCTCAGTTCTTC	CASSLGPGLPQFF
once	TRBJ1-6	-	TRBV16	TGTGCCAGCAGCCAATCGACAAGAGCATATTCACCCCTCCACTTT	CASSQSTRAYSPLHF
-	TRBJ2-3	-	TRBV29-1	TGCAGCGTTGAGCTCACACCTAGCACAGATACGCAGTATTTT	CSVELTPSTDTQYF
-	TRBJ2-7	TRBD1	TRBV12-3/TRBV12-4	TGTGCCAGCAGCGCAGGGGGCTCCTACGAGCAGTACTTC	CASSAGGSYEQYF
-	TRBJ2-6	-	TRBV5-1	TGCGCCAGCAGCCCCACTGACTCTGGGGCCAACGTCCTGACTTTC	CASSPTDSGANVLTF
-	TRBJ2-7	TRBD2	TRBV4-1	TGCGCCAGCAGCCCCCAGGGGACTAGCGGGAACTACGAGCAGTACTTC	CASSPQGTSGNYEQYF
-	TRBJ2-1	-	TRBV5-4	TGTGCCAGCAGCTTGGCGGGCGGATACTACAATGAGCAGTTCTTC	CASSLAGGYYNEQFF
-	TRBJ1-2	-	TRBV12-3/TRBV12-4	TGTGCCAGCACCCTAGGGAGGGCATATGGCTACACCTTC	CASTLGRAYGYTF
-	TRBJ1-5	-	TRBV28	TGTGCCAGCAGTTTTAAACAGCCGCAGTATAGCAATCAGCCCCAGCATTTT	CASSFKQPQYSNQPQHF
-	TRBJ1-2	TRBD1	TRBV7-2	TGTGCCAGCAGCTTCACCGGGACAGGGGTTTTGGTTCGCGGCTACACCTTC	CASSFTGTGVLVRGYTF